A selection of T cell receptor beta chains follows, all from one sample in a study of cytomegalovirus exposure and HLA in healthy donors. Profiled with immunoSEQ multiplex PCR; TCRdb holds only in-frame clones, not every one. The sample lists approximately 160,000 clones; 80% to 90% were seen once. The material sequenced was PBMCs. Receptors were obtained from a woman in her late teens or twenties in good health and CMV-seronegative. Both conserved end residues are part of each CDR3. The order of the fields is J gene, V gene, CDR3 protein.

TRBJ2-6	TRBV10-3	CAISETNSGANVLTF
TRBJ1-2	TRBV10-3	CAINTGLGYTF
TRBJ1-2	TRBV5-1	CASSQTRGYGYTF
TRBJ2-1	TRBV10-1	CASSLLAGVSNEQFF
TRBJ2-5	TRBV9	CASSVVGAGIETQYF
TRBJ2-3	TRBV10-3	CAIATGPSTDTQYF
TRBJ2-3	TRBV18	CASSPPGREADTQYF
TRBJ1-5	TRBV15	CATSRVRGLPWIWEGPWPQHF
TRBJ2-7	TRBV13	CASSLVGPNPYEQYF
TRBJ1-5	TRBV28	CASSQVVSQHF
TRBJ2-7	TRBV5-1	CASSLVWTKNEQYF
TRBJ1-3	TRBV6-5	CASSPTGIGNTIYF
TRBJ2-1	TRBV5-1	CASSPGLASYNEQFF
TRBJ2-5	TRBV19	CASSPTGGQETQYF
TRBJ1-4	TRBV25-1	CASSDYRGLNEKLFF
TRBJ1-1	TRBV27	CASSMQGLNTEAFF
TRBJ2-3	TRBV7-9	CASSLAEASTDTQYF
TRBJ2-3	TRBV2	CASSALAGGPDTQYF
TRBJ2-7	TRBV21-1	CASIPGQTYEQYF
TRBJ2-3	TRBV15	CATSRDSVLSLDTQYF
TRBJ1-4	TRBV28	CASSFGQSNEKLFF
TRBJ2-1	TRBV2	CASSERGGGMTYNEQFF
TRBJ1-3	TRBV19	CASIKTGAGNTIYF
TRBJ2-7	TRBV7-2	CASSLGRGREQYF
TRBJ1-2	TRBV28	CASSLEEFPRTDRGGYTF
TRBJ2-7	TRBV10-1	CASSGPGLAGVYEQYF
TRBJ2-7	TRBV5-1	CASSLEGSSYEQYF
TRBJ1-4	TRBV18	CASSPSEGGAKLFF
TRBJ2-1	TRBV15	CATSRDLGRWGLAGHEQFF
TRBJ2-1	TRBV5-8	CASRSSGRAYNEQFF
TRBJ1-3	TRBV5-6	CASSLGGLYSGNTIYF